One sample yielded the 13 T cell receptor beta chains listed below, sequenced in a study of vaccination and CD4 T cells after COVID-19. Oncomine TCR Beta short-read sequencing was applied to DNA from cultured CD4+ T cells. TCRdb reanalysed the PCR reads using MiXCR and keeps one entry per CDR3 protein. The data hold under 25,000 distinct CDR3 sequences, with 45% to 65% observed a single time. Described treatment: roughly ten-day PBMC culture with coronavirus spike peptide pools or control peptides (ViraFEST assay). The antigens these receptors bind are not known. The sequencing sample was made of CD4+ T cells from blood, cultured in vitro. The receptors come from a human donor who had recovered from COVID-19.

This chain joins TRBV11-3 and TRBJ2-5, with D maybe TRBD2 (7 bases). V was cut by 1 base and J by 4 bases, with 10 bases left in between. Germline V gene data show CDR1 as SGHNT and CDR2 as YENEEA. The CDR3 is 14 residues long. The CDR3 reads CASSLVGGRETQYF. Here the CDR3 DNA reads TGTGCCAGCAGCTTAGTCGGGGGGCGAGAGACCCAGTACTTC.

In this sample, this clonotype turned up a few times. This rearrangement joins TRBV20-1 to TRBJ1-5; D perhaps matches TRBD1 (5 bases). This CDR3 has 14 amino acids. Germline V lookup: CDR1 DFQATT, CDR2 SNEGSKA (reference sequence). Trimming removed 3 bases from V and 4 bases from J, with 13 bases in between. The CDR3 loop is CSASSGHENQPQHF. The CDR3 DNA is TGCAGTGCTAGCTCAGGACATGAGAATCAGCCCCAGCATTTT.

This sequence joins TRBV2 and TRBJ2-7; 9 bases fit TRBD2. Germline V CDR1 and CDR2: SNHLY, FYNNEI. J lost 7 bases, V lost 6 bases, and 7 bases had no gene match. The length of the CDR3 is 13 residues. The CDR3 sequence: CASRGGLAWEQYF. DNA for the CDR3: TGTGCCAGCAGGGGGGGACTAGCCTGGGAGCAGTACTTC.

V and J are TRBV6-1 and TRBJ2-7; D is tentatively TRBD1 or TRBD2 (6 bases each). V gave up 6 bases and J gave up 5 bases, with 20 bases separating them. The CDR3 spans 15 residues. Germline CDR1 and CDR2: MNHNS and SASEGT. CDR3 region: CASRLQGGIEHEQYF. The CDR3 region has the DNA TGTGCCAGCAGGCTACAGGGAGGAATCGAACACGAGCAGTACTTC.

V gene TRBV12-3 or TRBV12-4 combines with J gene TRBJ2-7, with 7 positions matching TRBD2. V lost 7 bases, J lost 3 bases, and 9 bases stayed unmatched. This CDR3 is built from 14 residues. CDR3 in amino acids: CASNPWGGNYEQYF. CDR3 DNA: TGTGCCAGCAATCCTTGGGGGGGGAACTACGAGCAGTACTTC.

V usage is TRBV6-1 and J usage is TRBJ2-7, with 7 bases identical to TRBD1. The germline gives CDR1 MNHNS, CDR2 SASEGT. The CDR3 consists of 13 residues. J gave up 2 bases and V 6 bases, and 4 bases lay outside the gene matches. CDR3 protein: CASSQGGTYEQYF. DNA for the CDR3: TGTGCCAGCAGCCAAGGGGGCACCTACGAGCAGTACTTC.

The genes are TRBV6-1 and TRBJ1-5; no clear D gene. Germline CDR1 and CDR2: MNHNS and SASEGT. V was clipped by 6 bases and J by 11 bases, with 11 bases between them. The CDR3 is made up of 11 amino acids. Here the CDR3 reads CASSPLVAQHF. The CDR3 region has the DNA TGTGCCAGCAGCCCTCTCGTCGCCCAGCATTTT.

The chain combines TRBV7-3 with TRBJ2-1, with 8 bases that match TRBD1. The CDR3 is made up of 16 amino acids. The germline gives CDR1 SGHTA, CDR2 FQGTGA. The V gene end was trimmed by 5 bases and the J gene end by 4 bases; junction bases not matched to a gene: 10. CDR3 DNA sequence: TGTGCCAGCAGCCCGATGGACAGGGCAATGTACAATGAGCAGTTCTTC. Translating gives CASSPMDRAMYNEQFF.

The chain couples TRBV5-1 to TRBJ2-3, with D possibly matching TRBD1 (5 bases). The V and J ends lost 0 bases and 0 bases respectively, with 11 bases between them. The CDR3 length is 16 residues. Germline-derived CDR1 and CDR2 are SGHRS and YFSETQ. Written as DNA, the CDR3 is TGCGCCAGCAGCTTGGGGGCAGGGATGAGCACAGATACGCAGTATTTT. It encodes CASSLGAGMSTDTQYF. Full variable domain (missing parts from reference TRBV5-1 and TRBJ2-3): KAGVTQTPRYLIKTRGQQVTLSCSPISGHRSVSWYQQTPGQGLQFLFEYFSETQRNKGNFPGRFSGRQFSNSRSEMNVSTLELGDSALYLCASSLGAGMSTDTQYFGPGTRLTVL.

This chain joins TRBV11-1 and TRBJ2-2; the D is unclear. V was clipped by 0 bases and J by 4 bases, with 6 bases between them. This CDR3 contains 14 residues. Germline V gene data show CDR1 as SGHAT and CDR2 as FQDESV (reference sequence). In nucleotides, the CDR3 is TGTGCCAGCAGCTTAGCGGCAGGCACCGGGGAGCTGTTTTTT. This gives the protein CASSLAAGTGELFF.

This rearrangement joins TRBV6-1 to TRBJ1-5, with TRBD1 as a possible D gene (6 bases). The V gene's germline CDR1 is MNHNS and CDR2 SASEGT. The CDR3 runs 15 residues. V lost 4 bases to trimming and J lost 0 bases, with 10 bases between them. CDR3 region: CASSGAGVSNQPQHF. The CDR3 DNA follows: TGTGCCAGCAGTGGGGCAGGGGTTAGCAATCAGCCCCAGCATTTT.

The chain uses TRBV5-4 and TRBJ2-7; 7 nucleotides match TRBD1. There are 14 residues in the CDR3. From germline, CDR1 is SGHNT and CDR2 YYREEE (reference sequence). With 4 bases clipped from V and 0 bases from J, the junction kept 4 bases outside the gene matches. The CDR3 coding sequence is TGTGCCAGCAGCGCCAGGACAGGCTCCTACGAGCAGTACTTC. This sequence encodes CASSARTGSYEQYF.

Note on this clonotype: Germline and junction disagree at one end, which may indicate a read error. This chain uses TRBV7-2 with TRBJ1-2; 7 nucleotides match TRBD1. This CDR3 region has 15 residues. Germline CDR1 and CDR2: SGHTA and FQGNSA. CDR3 in amino acids: CASSQGGQPYYGYTF. In DNA, the CDR3 is TGCGCCAGCAGCCAAGGGGGACAGCCCTACTATGGCTACACCTTC.